This passage covers 23 T cell receptor beta chains from one sample sequenced in a study of cytomegalovirus exposure and HLA in healthy donors. Both 60 Vbeta primers and 13 Jbeta primers went into the PCR. Some clones are missing from TCRdb's copy, which holds only in-frame ones; the method was immunoSEQ multiplex PCR. The profile shows 110,000 to 150,000 clones, around 75% of them singletons. Material: PBMCs. All receptors come from a woman aged 30 to 39 in good health and CMV-seronegative.

V is TRBV18 and J is TRBJ1-2; 7 nucleotides match TRBD1. The CDR3 covers 13 residues. The germline V gene has CDR1 KGHSH and CDR2 LQKENI. V was pared by 3 bases and J by 3 bases, with 1 base of the junction left unmatched. The CDR3 reads CASSPGTDYGYTF. The DNA for the CDR3 is TGTGCCAGCTCACCGGGGACAGACTATGGCTACACCTTC. Looking up the rest from reference TRBV18 and TRBJ1-2 gives the full variable domain: NAGVMQNPRHLVRRRGQEARLRCSPMKGHSHVYWYRQLPEEGLKFMVYLQKENIIDESGMPKERFSAEFPKEGPSILRIQQVVRGDSAAYFCASSPGTDYGYTFGSGTRLTVV.

In its sample, this clone was seen a few times. The chain uses TRBV27 and TRBJ2-1; TRBD1 matches 9 bases. Germline trimming cut 2 bases from V and 6 bases from J; bases unmatched to any gene: 2. The CDR3 spans 14 residues. Per the germline V gene, CDR1 is MNHEY and CDR2 is SMNVEV (reference sequence). DNA for the CDR3: TGTGCCAGCAGTTTAGGGACAGGGTCCAATGAGCAGTTCTTC. Its protein product is CASSLGTGSNEQFF.

This clone has just a few counts. V usage is TRBV6-5 and J usage is TRBJ2-4; 10 bases agree with TRBD1. J lost 14 bases, V lost 6 bases, and 7 bases had no gene match. Germline loops: CDR1 MNHEY, CDR2 SVGAGI. The CDR3 runs 12 residues. This CDR3 is CASSSGTGAKYF. As DNA, the CDR3 is TGTGCCAGCAGCTCCGGGACAGGGGCCAAGTACTTC.

The V and J genes are TRBV6-1 and TRBJ2-7, with 8 positions matching TRBD1. The CDR3 sequence is 15 residues long. CDR1 is MNHNS, CDR2 SASEGT, per germline. Unmatched junction bases numbered 9, after V lost 6 bases and J lost 2 bases. The CDR3 is CASRTQGDGTYEQYV. The CDR3 nucleotides read TGTGCCAGCAGAACACAGGGGGACGGTACCTACGAGCAGTACGTC.

The rearrangement joins TRBV19 to TRBJ1-2, with D possibly TRBD1 on 5 matching bases. The V gene lost 6 bases and the J gene lost 8 bases, with 19 bases spanning the gap. This CDR3 region has 14 residues. Per germline, CDR1 LNHDA and CDR2 SQIVND (reference sequence). The CDR3 here is CASSPPQTVRGYTF. In DNA, the CDR3 is TGTGCCAGTAGCCCGCCCCAGACAGTGAGGGGCTACACCTTC.

This clone occurred many times. The chain employs TRBV6-4 and TRBJ2-1; 7 positions match TRBD2. This CDR3 region has 15 residues. Germline CDR1 is MRHNA and CDR2 is SNTAGT. After removal of 2 bases from V and 7 bases from J, the junction contained 8 bases not matched to a gene. The CDR3 DNA sequence: TGTGCCAGCAGTGACGCGGCGGGAGTGATAAATGAGCAGTTCTTC. The encoded protein is CASSDAAGVINEQFF.

In this sample, this clone turned up a few times. V usage is TRBV19 and J usage is TRBJ2-1; D is perhaps TRBD2 (6 bases). The CDR3 runs 14 residues. Between the trimmed V and J ends, which lost 5 bases and 4 bases, there was a span of 12 bases. Germline lookup yields CDR1 LNHDA and CDR2 SQIVND (reference sequence). CDR3 bases: TGTGCCAGTAGTCCGTCTAGCGCGTACAATGAGCAGTTCTTC. It codes for CASSPSSAYNEQFF.

The rearrangement joins TRBV7-9 to TRBJ1-1, with TRBD1 matching 8 bases. The CDR3 loop spans 16 amino acids. Germline trimming cut 2 bases from V and 0 bases from J; bases unmatched to any gene: 5. From germline, CDR1 is SEHNR and CDR2 FQNEAQ (reference sequence). CDR3 loop: CASSLPRGQVNTEAFF. CDR3 in DNA: TGTGCCAGCAGCTTACCCCGGGGACAGGTGAACACTGAAGCTTTCTTT.

This chain connects TRBV28 to TRBJ1-6; the D gene is possibly TRBD1 (5 bases). Germline-derived CDR1 and CDR2 are MDHEN and SYDVKM. Trimming pared 3 bases from V and 10 bases from J, leaving 13 bases between. The CDR3 runs 14 residues. The CDR3 coding sequence is TGTGCCAGCAGTTTGGATCAGGGTTTATCACCCCTCCACTTT. The encoded protein is CASSLDQGLSPLHF.

The rearrangement joins TRBV5-1 to TRBJ2-2; possibly TRBD2 for D (6 bases). V was cut by 0 bases and J by 5 bases, with 11 bases left in between. Germline V gives CDR1 SGHRS, CDR2 YFSETQ. The CDR3 has 15 residues. This chain's CDR3 is CASSLAGETTGELFF. DNA for the CDR3: TGCGCCAGCAGCTTGGCGGGAGAGACTACCGGGGAGCTGTTTTTT.

The rearrangement links TRBV28 to TRBJ2-1, with TRBD2 as a possible D gene (6 bases). The CDR3 contains 15 residues. Germline-derived CDR1 and CDR2 are MDHEN and SYDVKM. V was trimmed by 2 bases and J by 9 bases, leaving 17 bases between them. The CDR3 loop is CASSLDSREGGEQFF. CDR3 sequence (DNA): TGTGCCAGCAGTTTAGACTCGCGGGAAGGTGGTGAGCAGTTCTTC.

This clone showed up just a few times. This chain uses TRBV6-6 with TRBJ2-1; 11 bases align to TRBD2. Germline CDR1 reads MNHNY; CDR2 reads SVGAGI (reference sequence). This CDR3 spans 16 amino acids. Trimming took 6 bases from V and 3 from J; bases not matched to a gene: 7. CDR3 bases: TGTGCCAGCAGCTTAGGACTAGCGGGTCTCTACAATGAGCAGTTCTTC. Residues: CASSLGLAGLYNEQFF.

The chain employs TRBV5-1 and TRBJ2-5; D not resolved. Germline V gene lookup returns CDR1 SGHRS and CDR2 YFSETQ. The V and J ends lost 0 bases and 11 bases respectively, with 8 bases between them. This CDR3 is 11 amino acids long. As DNA, the CDR3 is TGCGCCAGCAGCTTGGAAGAGATACAGTACTTC. Translation gives CASSLEEIQYF.

CDR3 residues: CASSVASGGNTYNEQFF. The DNA for the CDR3 is TGTGCCAGCAGCGTAGCCAGCGGGGGCAACACCTACAATGAGCAGTTCTTC. The chain uses TRBV9 and TRBJ2-1, with 8 bases fitting TRBD2. CDR1 SGDLS and CDR2 YYNGEE come from the germline V gene. The CDR3 length is 17 residues. The V and J ends lost 0 bases and 2 bases, in that order; junction bases with no gene match: 7.

The rearrangement joins TRBV7-6 to TRBJ1-6, with a possible D match to TRBD1 (5 bases). V lost 1 base, J lost 11 bases, and 12 bases lay in between. Germline V gene data show CDR1 as SGHVS and CDR2 as FNYEAQ. The CDR3 consists of 14 residues. The CDR3 spells CASSLGQGFTPLHF. CDR3 coding DNA: TGTGCCAGCAGCTTAGGGCAGGGTTTTACACCCCTCCACTTT.

To note about this clone: Other nucleotide sequences in the sample specify the same CDR3. V and J are TRBV7-9 and TRBJ1-1; a weak D match, TRBD1 (6 bases). The CDR3 contains 13 residues. Germline CDR1 is SEHNR and CDR2 is FQNEAQ (reference sequence). Trimming took off 5 bases at V and 2 bases at J, with 9 bases between the two ends. DNA of the CDR3: TGTGCCAGCAGCCTCAGGGGAAACACTGAAGCTTTCTTT. Translating it yields CASSLRGNTEAFF.

This clone showed up just a few times. The rearrangement uses TRBV30 and TRBJ1-5; maybe TRBD1 (5 bases). V was pared by 1 base and J by 6 bases, with 10 bases between. CDR1 is GTSNPN, CDR2 SVGIG, per germline (reference sequence). The CDR3 covers 13 residues. The DNA for the CDR3 is TGTGCCTGGAGTGAGGGGATGCTTCAGCCCCAGCATTTT. Translation gives CAWSEGMLQPQHF.

The chain couples TRBV5-1 to TRBJ2-1; D is unresolved. This CDR3 contains 12 residues. Germline CDR1 SGHRS, CDR2 YFSETQ. Trimming removed 0 bases at V and 6 bases at J, with 4 bases between. The CDR3 DNA sequence: TGCGCCAGCAGCTTGGGTAGCAATGAGCAGTTCTTC. Protein product: CASSLGSNEQFF.

This clone was seen a single time. V usage is TRBV1 and J usage is TRBJ1-5. TRBV1 is tagged as a pseudogene. The CDR3 is made up of 13 amino acids. In DNA, the CDR3 is TGCACCAGCAGCCGTTATAGCAATCAGCCCCAGCATTTT. It translates to CTSSRYSNQPQHF.

V and J are TRBV5-4 and TRBJ2-3, with 8 bases lining up with TRBD2. The ends lost 0 bases at V and 4 bases at J; junction bases unmatched: 1. This CDR3 has 14 residues. The germline CDR1 and CDR2 sequences are SGHNT and YYREEE (reference sequence). The CDR3 loop reads CASSLAGGSDTQYF. The CDR3 DNA reads TGTGCCAGCAGCTTGGCGGGAGGGTCAGATACGCAGTATTTT. The complete variable domain, with remaining parts taken from reference TRBV5-4 and TRBJ2-3, reads ETGVTQSPTHLIKTRGQQVTLRCSSQSGHNTVSWYQQALGQGPQFIFQYYREEENGRGNFPPRFSGLQFPNYSSELNVNALELDDSALYLCASSLAGGSDTQYFGPGTRLTVL.

J is TRBJ1-4 and V is TRBV27; a possible D gene is TRBD1 (6 bases). The CDR3 runs 14 residues. CDR1 is MNHEY, CDR2 SMNVEV, per germline (reference sequence). V was pared by 5 bases and J by 3 bases, with 10 bases between. CDR3 coding DNA: TGTGCCAGCAGTACCAGGACAGCTAATGAAAAACTGTTTTTT. Its translation: CASSTRTANEKLFF.

The CDR3 DNA sequence: TGTGCCAGTAGTATGTCAGGGGGCGCGTATAATTCACCCCTCCACTTT. This encodes CASSMSGGAYNSPLHF. This chain joins TRBV19 and TRBJ1-6; 8 bases are shared with TRBD1. This CDR3 is 16 amino acids long. V shed 3 bases, J shed 4 bases, and the junction held 5 bases outside the gene matches. Germline CDR1 is LNHDA and CDR2 is SQIVND (reference sequence).

A few counts support this clone. The V gene is TRBV5-1, the J gene TRBJ1-6; TRBD1 matches at 9 bases. Germline V gene data show CDR1 as SGHRS and CDR2 as YFSETQ. The CDR3 totals 18 residues. V trimming: 4 bases; J trimming: 2 bases; junction bases outside the gene matches: 10. The CDR3, as DNA: TGCGCCAGCAGCCTTGGATCGACAGGGGGTACCTATAATTCACCCCTCCACTTT. Amino acid sequence: CASSLGSTGGTYNSPLHF.